The 9 T cell receptor beta chains given below trace back to one sample, sequenced in a study of blood T cell repertoires in COVID-19. Clones were read by immunoSEQ multiplex PCR, and TCRdb kept only the in-frame ones, dropping some. The data hold 150,000 to 200,000 clones, with 88% observed a single time. Sequenced material: peripheral blood. These receptors all stem from a woman aged 25 to 39 with acute or convalescent COVID-19.

V gene TRBV2 combines with J gene TRBJ1-1, with D perhaps matching TRBD1 (5 bases). Germline CDR1 SNHLY, CDR2 FYNNEI. V lost 3 bases and J lost 11, with 10 bases in between. CDR3 size: 11 residues. The CDR3 loop reads CASSEQGTAFF. Here the CDR3 DNA reads TGTGCCAGCAGTGAGCAGGGTACGGCTTTCTTT.

The V gene is TRBV3-1 (or the pseudogene TRBV3-2), the J gene TRBJ1-2, with D unresolved. Per the germline V gene, CDR1 is LGHDT and CDR2 is YNNKEL (reference sequence). The length of the CDR3 is 13 residues. Trimming removed 1 base at V and 5 bases at J, with 8 bases between. CDR3 sequence: CASSQGTDYGYTF. The CDR3 DNA is TGTGCCAGCAGCCAAGGTACAGATTATGGCTACACCTTC.

This chain connects TRBV29-1 to TRBJ1-1; D not resolved. The germline V and J ends were trimmed by 3 bases and 0 bases, with 8 bases remaining between them. Germline V gene data show CDR1 as SQVTM and CDR2 as ANQGSEA. This CDR3 comprises 13 residues. The CDR3 bases are TGCAGCGTTGAGCTGCGGATGAACACTGAAGCTTTCTTT. Translating gives CSVELRMNTEAFF.

CDR3 amino acids: CASSLLPPGDEQFF. The CDR3 coding sequence is TGTGCCAGCAGTTTATTGCCCCCGGGGGATGAGCAGTTCTTC. V and J are TRBV27 and TRBJ2-1; tentative D call: TRBD2 (6 bases). The CDR3 extends over 14 amino acids. The V and J ends lost 1 base and 8 bases respectively, with 12 bases between them. Germline values: CDR1 MNHEY, CDR2 SMNVEV (reference sequence).

This clone was counted a few times. CDR3 sequence (DNA): TGTGCCAGCAGCCGGCTACAGGGGTCGGAGACCCAGTACTTC. Translated: CASSRLQGSETQYF. The rearrangement joins TRBV7-9 to TRBJ2-5, with 7 bases aligning to TRBD1. The CDR3 is 14 residues long. Germline V CDR1 and CDR2: SEHNR, FQNEAQ (reference sequence). After removal of 5 bases from V and 5 bases from J, the junction contained 8 bases not matched to a gene.

The CDR3: CASSLSDEKLFF. CDR3 in DNA: TGTGCCAGCAGTTTATCCGATGAAAAACTGTTTTTT. The chain carries TRBV28 and TRBJ1-4; D unclear. Germline V gives CDR1 MDHEN, CDR2 SYDVKM. CDR3 length equals 12 residues. Trimming removed 1 base from V and 6 bases from J, with 3 bases in between.

The rearrangement uses TRBV6-5 and TRBJ2-7, with a tentative D call TRBD2 (7 bases). This CDR3 has 15 residues. Trimming pared 6 bases from V and 7 bases from J, leaving 22 bases between. Germline V gives CDR1 MNHEY, CDR2 SVGAGI. CDR3 region: CASRGGAGAGEEQYF. The DNA for the CDR3 is TGTGCCAGCAGAGGTGGCGCGGGAGCAGGGGAAGAGCAGTACTTC.

The chain employs TRBV4-1 and TRBJ2-5; D is uncertain. This CDR3 is built from 13 residues. Germline V gene data show CDR1 as MGHRA and CDR2 as YSYEKL. Trimming left V 3 bases short and J 5 bases short, with 10 bases between. The CDR3 reads CASSHGPRETQYF. CDR3 DNA sequence: TGCGCCAGCAGCCACGGTCCCCGGGAGACCCAGTACTTC.

This chain connects TRBV15 to TRBJ2-6; unclear D gene. The germline gives CDR1 LNHNV, CDR2 YYDKDF (reference sequence). The CDR3 has 13 amino acids. Trimming took off 8 bases at V and 0 bases at J, with 5 bases between the two ends. The chain's CDR3 is CATVYSGANVLTF. DNA of the CDR3: TGTGCCACCGTGTACTCTGGGGCCAACGTCCTGACTTTC.